The rows below give T cell receptor beta chains drawn from one sample of a study of identical twins. Each CDR3 protein is one row after TCRdb ran MiXCR on the 5' RACE reads. This table has about 530,000 distinct CDR3 sequences, approximately 20% appearing once. This sample also appeared in a second study, on yellow fever vaccine responses in identical twins.

The material sequenced was CD4+ T cells sorted from blood. The receptors come from a woman in her late teens or twenties in good health. Each CDR3 is given with its conserved first and last residue.

>TRBV10-3|TRBJ2-7
CAISEARTGPYEQYF
>TRBV10-3|TRBJ1-1
CAAAGWVGTEAFF
>TRBV5-1|TRBJ1-1
CASSLNDGTGMNTEAFF
>TRBV12-3/TRBV12-4|TRBJ1-2
CASRRDNEGYTF
>TRBV6-2/TRBV6-3|TRBJ2-2
CASSYENTGELFF
>TRBV12-3/TRBV12-4|TRBJ2-1
CASTSLREQFF
>TRBV20-1|TRBJ2-2
CSARVGGNTGELFF
>TRBV4-2|TRBJ2-3
CASRGGGKDTQYF
>TRBV6-1|TRBJ1-4
CASSQTGAREKLFF
>TRBV6-1|TRBJ1-6
CASSEPGQGGMNSPLHF
>TRBV7-6|TRBJ2-5
CASSFHRAETQYF
>TRBV6-1|TRBJ1-5
CASRPGGLNQPQHF
>TRBV29-1|TRBJ2-5
CSVEDGMQDSQETQYF
>TRBV12-3/TRBV12-4|TRBJ1-5
CASTYYSNQPQHF
>TRBV27|TRBJ1-4
CASSPGQVPTNEKLFF
>TRBV5-1|TRBJ2-5
CASSLGGTQETQYF
>TRBV12-3/TRBV12-4|TRBJ1-4
CASSLEGLANEKLFF
>TRBV6-2/TRBV6-3|TRBJ2-5
CASKPAGFLETQYF
>TRBV20-1|TRBJ2-1
CSAPWTSGNNFEQFF
>TRBV12-3/TRBV12-4|TRBJ2-1
CASTRTSGSSEQFF
>TRBV6-5|TRBJ2-1
CASSFFRGSINEQFF
>TRBV6-1|TRBJ2-5
CASSLGRWQETQYF
>TRBV6-5|TRBJ2-1
CASSYLASGSNEQFF
>TRBV11-2|TRBJ2-1
CASHGDRVVNEQFF
>TRBV4-1|TRBJ2-7
CASSQDWAGNLYEQYF
>TRBV12-3/TRBV12-4|TRBJ2-3
CASSPPLTGGRDTQYF
>TRBV4-1|TRBJ1-4
CASSDRDFNEKLFF
>TRBV7-2|TRBJ2-1
CASSFDRIYEQFF
>TRBV3-1|TRBJ2-3
CASSPLTSGGVSQYF
>TRBV6-2/TRBV6-3|TRBJ2-2
CASSKNGYANTGELFF
>TRBV20-1|TRBJ1-5
CSATGGNQPQHF
>TRBV10-3|TRBJ2-3
CAISEHAGTTDTQYF
>TRBV13|TRBJ1-2
CASSRQGIKLYGYTF
>TRBV2|TRBJ2-1
CASSEGLANYEQFF
>TRBV5-1|TRBJ1-1
CASSLRPGRNTEAFF
>TRBV25-1|TRBJ2-7
CASSVRQVPNEQYF
>TRBV9|TRBJ2-1
CASSLRTGFDEQFF
>TRBV18|TRBJ2-7
CASSPLQFNEQYF
>TRBV28|TRBJ2-7
CASSLAGGSSYEQYF
>TRBV3-1|TRBJ2-3
CASSQGQVKGDTQYF
>TRBV5-1|TRBJ2-7
CASSLIRESSYEQYF
>TRBV12-3/TRBV12-4|TRBJ2-1
CASRFLSSSYNEQFF
>TRBV3-1|TRBJ1-3
CASSQSGTAYRGRSGNTIYF
>TRBV21-1|TRBJ2-5
CASSFLGQGLETQYF
>TRBV20-1|TRBJ2-3
CSARGLAGGPGTDTQYF